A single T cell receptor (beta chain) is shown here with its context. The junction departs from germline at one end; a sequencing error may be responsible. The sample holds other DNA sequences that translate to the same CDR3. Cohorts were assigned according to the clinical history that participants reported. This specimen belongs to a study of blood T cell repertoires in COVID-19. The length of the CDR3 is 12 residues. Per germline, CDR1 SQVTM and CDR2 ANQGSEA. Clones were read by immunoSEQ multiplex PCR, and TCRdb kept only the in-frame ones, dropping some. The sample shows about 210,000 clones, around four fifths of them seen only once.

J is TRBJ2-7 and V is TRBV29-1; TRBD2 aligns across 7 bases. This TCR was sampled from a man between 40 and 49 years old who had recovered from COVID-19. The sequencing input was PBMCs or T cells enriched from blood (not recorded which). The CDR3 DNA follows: TGCAGCGTTGATGAAGCGGGGTACGAGCAGTACTTT. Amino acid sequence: CSVDEAGYEQYF.